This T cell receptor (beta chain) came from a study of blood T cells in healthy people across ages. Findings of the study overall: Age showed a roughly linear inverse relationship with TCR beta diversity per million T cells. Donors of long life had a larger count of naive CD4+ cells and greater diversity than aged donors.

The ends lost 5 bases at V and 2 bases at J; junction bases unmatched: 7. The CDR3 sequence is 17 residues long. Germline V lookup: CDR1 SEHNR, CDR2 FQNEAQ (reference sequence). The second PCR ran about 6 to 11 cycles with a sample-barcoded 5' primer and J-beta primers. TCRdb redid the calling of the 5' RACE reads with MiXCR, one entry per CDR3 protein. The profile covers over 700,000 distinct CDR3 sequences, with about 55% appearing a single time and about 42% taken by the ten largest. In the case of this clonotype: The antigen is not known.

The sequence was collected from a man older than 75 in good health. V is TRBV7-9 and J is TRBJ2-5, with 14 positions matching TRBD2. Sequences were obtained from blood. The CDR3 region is CASSRGTSGRPQETQYF. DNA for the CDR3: TGTGCCAGCAGCCGCGGGACTAGCGGGAGACCGCAAGAGACCCAGTACTTC.